This T cell receptor beta chain was captured by sequencing in a study of memory CD4+ T cells and cytomegalovirus serostatus. The overall study: Donors were healthy Belgian adults, under ten CMV seropositive and 20 to 25 seronegative.

Data came from immunoSEQ multiplex PCR; TCRdb stores just in-frame clones and leaves some out. The sample carries tens of thousands of clones, 82% recorded once. Comment on this clone: Its antigen is as yet unknown.

The V end was cut by 4 bases, the J end by 6 bases, with 9 bases between. The CDR3 is 13 amino acids. Per the germline V gene, CDR1 is SGHDN and CDR2 is FVKESK. The sort gate was single viable CD3+CD4+CD8-CD45RO+ cells for memory CD4+ T cells. After thawing, CD4+ T cells were positively selected. The study's findings and limits: Suggested: most of the CMV-linked TCR signature lies in CD4+ memory cells.

This clonotype originated in an adult in good health and CMV-seronegative. The sequenced material came from memory CD4+ T cells from blood. V and J are TRBV14 and TRBJ2-2; no firm D call. The CDR3 nucleotides read TGTGCCAGCAGCCTCTCGTCCTCCGGGGAGCTGTTTTTT. As protein: CASSLSSSGELFF.